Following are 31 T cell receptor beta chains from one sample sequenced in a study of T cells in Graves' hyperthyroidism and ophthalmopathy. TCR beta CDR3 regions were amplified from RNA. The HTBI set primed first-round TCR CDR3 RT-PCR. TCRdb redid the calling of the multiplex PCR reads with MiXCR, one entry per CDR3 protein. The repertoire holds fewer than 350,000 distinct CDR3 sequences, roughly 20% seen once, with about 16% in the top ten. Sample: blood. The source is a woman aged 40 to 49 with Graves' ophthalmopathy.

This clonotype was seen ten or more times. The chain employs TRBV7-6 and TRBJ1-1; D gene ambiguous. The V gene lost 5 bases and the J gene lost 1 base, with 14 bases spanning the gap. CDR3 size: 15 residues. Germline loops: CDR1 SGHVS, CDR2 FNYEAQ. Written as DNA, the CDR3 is TGTGCCAGCAGCCGGAGTGGGTCGGGGAACACTGAAGCTTTCTTT. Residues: CASSRSGSGNTEAFF.

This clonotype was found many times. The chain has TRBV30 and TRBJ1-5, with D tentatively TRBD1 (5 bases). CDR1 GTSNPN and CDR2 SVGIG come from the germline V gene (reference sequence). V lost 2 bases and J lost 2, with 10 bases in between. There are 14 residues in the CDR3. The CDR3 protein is CAWSLTGRNQPQHF. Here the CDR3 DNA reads TGTGCCTGGAGTCTAACAGGACGCAATCAGCCCCAGCATTTT. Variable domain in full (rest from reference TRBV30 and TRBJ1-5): SQTIHQWPATLVQPVGSPLSLECTVEGTSNPNLYWYRQAAGRGLQLLFYSVGIGQISSEVPQNLSASRPQDRQFILSSKKLLLSDSGFYLCAWSLTGRNQPQHFGDGTRLSIL.

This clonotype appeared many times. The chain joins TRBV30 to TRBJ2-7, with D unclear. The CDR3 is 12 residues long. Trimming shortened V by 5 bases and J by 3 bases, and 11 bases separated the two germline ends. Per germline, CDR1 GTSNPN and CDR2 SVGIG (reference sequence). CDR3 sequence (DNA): TGTGCCTGGGGAAGGGCCGGCTACGAGCAGTACTTC. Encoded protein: CAWGRAGYEQYF.

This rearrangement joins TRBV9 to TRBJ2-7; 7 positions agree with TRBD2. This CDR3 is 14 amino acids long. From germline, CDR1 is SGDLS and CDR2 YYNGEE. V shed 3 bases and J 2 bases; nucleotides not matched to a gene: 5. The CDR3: CASSGRDYPYEQYF. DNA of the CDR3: TGTGCCAGCAGCGGGCGGGACTACCCCTACGAGCAGTACTTC.

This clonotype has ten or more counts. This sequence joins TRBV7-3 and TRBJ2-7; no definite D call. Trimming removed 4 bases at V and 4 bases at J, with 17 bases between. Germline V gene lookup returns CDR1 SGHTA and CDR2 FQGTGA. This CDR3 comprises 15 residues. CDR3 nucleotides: TGTGCCAGCAGCTACGACCGGGCTCCGATTTACGAGCAGTACTTC. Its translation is CASSYDRAPIYEQYF.

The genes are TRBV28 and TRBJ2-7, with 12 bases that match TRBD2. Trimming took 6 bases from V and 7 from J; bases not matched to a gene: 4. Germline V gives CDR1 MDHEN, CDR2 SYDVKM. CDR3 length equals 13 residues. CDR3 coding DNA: TGTGCCAGCAGCTCGACTAGCGGGAGTGAGCAGTACTTC. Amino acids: CASSSTSGSEQYF.

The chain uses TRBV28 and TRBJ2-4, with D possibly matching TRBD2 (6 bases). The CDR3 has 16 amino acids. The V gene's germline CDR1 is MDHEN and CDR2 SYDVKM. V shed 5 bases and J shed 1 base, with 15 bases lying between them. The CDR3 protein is CASSPYGTGAKNIQYF. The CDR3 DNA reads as TGTGCCAGCAGTCCTTACGGGACTGGGGCCAAAAACATTCAGTACTTC.

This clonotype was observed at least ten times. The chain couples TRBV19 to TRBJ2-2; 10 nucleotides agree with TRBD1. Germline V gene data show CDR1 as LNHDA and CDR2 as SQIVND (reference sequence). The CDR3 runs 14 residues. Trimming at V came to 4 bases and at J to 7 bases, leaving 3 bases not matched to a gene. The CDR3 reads CASSTTGGGGELFF. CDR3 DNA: TGTGCCAGTAGTACGACAGGGGGCGGCGGGGAGCTGTTTTTT.

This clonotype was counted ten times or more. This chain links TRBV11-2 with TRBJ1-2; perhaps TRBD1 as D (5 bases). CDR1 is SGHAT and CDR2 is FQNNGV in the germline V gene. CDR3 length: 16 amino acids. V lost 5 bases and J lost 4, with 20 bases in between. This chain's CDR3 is CASSPAPGQSLYGYTF. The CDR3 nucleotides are TGTGCCAGCAGCCCCGCCCCAGGGCAGTCCCTCTATGGCTACACCTTC.

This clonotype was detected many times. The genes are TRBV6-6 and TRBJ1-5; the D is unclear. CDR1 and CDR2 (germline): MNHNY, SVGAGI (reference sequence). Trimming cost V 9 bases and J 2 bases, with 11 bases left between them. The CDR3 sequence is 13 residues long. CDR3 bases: TGTGCCAGATCTGAAAACCGCAATCAGCCCCAGCATTTT. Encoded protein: CARSENRNQPQHF.

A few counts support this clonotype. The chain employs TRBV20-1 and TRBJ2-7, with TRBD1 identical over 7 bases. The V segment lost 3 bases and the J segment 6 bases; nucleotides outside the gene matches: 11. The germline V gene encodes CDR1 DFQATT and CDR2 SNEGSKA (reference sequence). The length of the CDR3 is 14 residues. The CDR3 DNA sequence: TGCAGTGCTAGGGCTGACTCGACAGGGCTCGAGCAGTACTTC. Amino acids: CSARADSTGLEQYF.

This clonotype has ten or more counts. CDR3 nucleotide sequence: TGTGCCACCAGCCGACAGTGGGGAGTTGCCGAGCAGTACTTC. The encoded protein is CATSRQWGVAEQYF. This chain connects TRBV15 to TRBJ2-7; D assignment may be TRBD1 or TRBD2 (5 bases each). The CDR3 is made up of 14 amino acids. V lost 5 bases to trimming and J lost 6 bases, with 17 bases between them. Germline V gene sequence: CDR1 LNHNV, CDR2 YYDKDF (reference sequence).

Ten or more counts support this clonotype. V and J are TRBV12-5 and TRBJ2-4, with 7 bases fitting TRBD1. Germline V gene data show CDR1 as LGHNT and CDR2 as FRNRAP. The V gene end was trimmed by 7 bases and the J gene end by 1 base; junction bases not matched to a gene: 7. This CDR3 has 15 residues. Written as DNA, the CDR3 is TGTGCTAGTGCCGAGGGGGCGCGGGCCAAAAACATTCAGTACTTC. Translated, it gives CASAEGARAKNIQYF.

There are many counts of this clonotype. The CDR3 bases are TGTGCCAGTAGTATACTGATGGGACTAGCGGGAGGCTACGAGCAGTACTTC. Protein: CASSILMGLAGGYEQYF. The gene calls are TRBV19 and TRBJ2-7, with 15 bases identical to TRBD2. The junction had 5 bases not matched to a gene; V was cut back by 2 bases and J by 3 bases. Germline V gene data show CDR1 as LNHDA and CDR2 as SQIVND (reference sequence). The CDR3 is 17 amino acids.

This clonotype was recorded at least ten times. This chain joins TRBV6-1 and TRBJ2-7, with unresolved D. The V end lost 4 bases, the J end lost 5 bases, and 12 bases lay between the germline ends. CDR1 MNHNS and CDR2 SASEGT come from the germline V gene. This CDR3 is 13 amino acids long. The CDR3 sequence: CASSVGYWDEQYF. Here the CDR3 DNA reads TGTGCCAGCAGTGTGGGTTATTGGGACGAGCAGTACTTC.

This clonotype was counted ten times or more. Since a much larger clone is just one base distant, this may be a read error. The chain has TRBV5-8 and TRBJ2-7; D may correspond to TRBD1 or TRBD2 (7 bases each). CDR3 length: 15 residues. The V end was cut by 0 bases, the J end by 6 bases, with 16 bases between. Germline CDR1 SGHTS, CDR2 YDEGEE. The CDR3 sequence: CASSLAGGGLVEQYF. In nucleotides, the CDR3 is TGTGCCAGCAGCTTGGCAGGGGGGGGGCTGGTCGAGCAGTACTTC.

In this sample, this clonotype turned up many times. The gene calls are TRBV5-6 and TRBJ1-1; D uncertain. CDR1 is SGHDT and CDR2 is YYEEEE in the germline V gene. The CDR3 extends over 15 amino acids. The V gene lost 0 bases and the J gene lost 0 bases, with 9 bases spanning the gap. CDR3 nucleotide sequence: TGTGCCAGCAGCTTGGACCACCTCATGAACACTGAAGCTTTCTTT. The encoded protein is CASSLDHLMNTEAFF.

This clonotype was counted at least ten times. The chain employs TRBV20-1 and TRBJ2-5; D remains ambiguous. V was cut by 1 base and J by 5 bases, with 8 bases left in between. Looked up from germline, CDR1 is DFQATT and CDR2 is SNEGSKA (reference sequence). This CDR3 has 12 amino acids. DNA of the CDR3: TGCAGTGCTAGAGTTCGGCTGGAGACCCAGTACTTC. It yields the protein CSARVRLETQYF.

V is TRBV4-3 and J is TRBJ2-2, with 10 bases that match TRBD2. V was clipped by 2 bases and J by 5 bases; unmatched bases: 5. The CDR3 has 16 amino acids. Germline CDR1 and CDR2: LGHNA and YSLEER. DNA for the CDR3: TGCGCCAGCAGCCAACCCCAGACTAGCGGGACCGGGGAGCTGTTTTTT. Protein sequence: CASSQPQTSGTGELFF.

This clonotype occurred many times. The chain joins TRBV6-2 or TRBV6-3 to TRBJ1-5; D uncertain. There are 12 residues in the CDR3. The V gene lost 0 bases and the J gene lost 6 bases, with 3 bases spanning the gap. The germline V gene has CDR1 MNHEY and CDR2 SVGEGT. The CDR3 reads CASSYSPQPQHF. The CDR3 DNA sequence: TGTGCCAGCAGTTACTCCCCTCAGCCCCAGCATTTT.

The CDR3 sequence is CASRSSGSGNTIYF. In DNA form, the CDR3 reads TGTGCCAGCAGATCAAGCGGGTCTGGAAACACCATATATTTT. This chain links TRBV11-2 with TRBJ1-3; D remains ambiguous. There are 14 residues in the CDR3. Per the germline V gene, CDR1 is SGHAT and CDR2 is FQNNGV. V was trimmed by 6 bases and J by 1 base, leaving 10 bases between them.

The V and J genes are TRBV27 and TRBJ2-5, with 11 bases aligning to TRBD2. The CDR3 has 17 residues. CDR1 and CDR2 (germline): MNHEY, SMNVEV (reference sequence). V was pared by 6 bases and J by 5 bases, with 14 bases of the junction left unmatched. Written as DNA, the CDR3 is TGTGCCAGCAGCCGCCGACTAGCGGGAACCAGTACGGAGACCCAGTACTTC. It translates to CASSRRLAGTSTETQYF.

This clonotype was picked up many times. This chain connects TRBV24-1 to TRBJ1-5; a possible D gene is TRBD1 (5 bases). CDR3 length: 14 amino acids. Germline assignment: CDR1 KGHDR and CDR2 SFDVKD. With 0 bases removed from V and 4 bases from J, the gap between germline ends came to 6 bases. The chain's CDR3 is CATSDLSGNQPQHF. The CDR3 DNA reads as TGTGCCACCAGTGATTTGTCAGGGAATCAGCCCCAGCATTTT.

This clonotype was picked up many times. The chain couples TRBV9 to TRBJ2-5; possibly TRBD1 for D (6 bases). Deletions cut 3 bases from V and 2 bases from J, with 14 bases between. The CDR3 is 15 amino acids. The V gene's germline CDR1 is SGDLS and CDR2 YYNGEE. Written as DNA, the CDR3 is TGTGCCAGCAGCGGTGGGACACGGGATCAAGAGACCCAGTACTTC. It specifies CASSGGTRDQETQYF. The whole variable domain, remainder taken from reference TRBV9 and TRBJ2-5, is DSGVTQTPKHLITATGQRVTLRCSPRSGDLSVYWYQQSLDQGLQFLIQYYNGEERAKGNILERFSAQQFPDLHSELNLSSLELGDSALYFCASSGGTRDQETQYFGPGTRLLVL.

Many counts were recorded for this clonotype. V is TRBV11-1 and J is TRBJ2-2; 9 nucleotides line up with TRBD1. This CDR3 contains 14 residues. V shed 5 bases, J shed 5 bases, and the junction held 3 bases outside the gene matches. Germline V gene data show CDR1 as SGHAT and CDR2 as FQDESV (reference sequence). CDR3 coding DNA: TGTGCCAGCAGCCAACAGGGGGCTACCGGGGAGCTGTTTTTT. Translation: CASSQQGATGELFF.

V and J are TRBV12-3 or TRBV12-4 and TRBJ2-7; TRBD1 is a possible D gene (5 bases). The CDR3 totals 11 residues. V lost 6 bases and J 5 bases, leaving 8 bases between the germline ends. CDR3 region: CASSIRDEQYF. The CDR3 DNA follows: TGTGCCAGCAGCATCAGGGACGAGCAGTACTTC.

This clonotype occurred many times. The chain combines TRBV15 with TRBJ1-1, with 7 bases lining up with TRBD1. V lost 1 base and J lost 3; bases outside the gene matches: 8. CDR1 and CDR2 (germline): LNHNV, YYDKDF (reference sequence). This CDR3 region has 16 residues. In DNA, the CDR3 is TGTGCCACCAGCAGAGGGGAGACAGGGATGGACACTGAAGCTTTCTTT. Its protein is CATSRGETGMDTEAFF.

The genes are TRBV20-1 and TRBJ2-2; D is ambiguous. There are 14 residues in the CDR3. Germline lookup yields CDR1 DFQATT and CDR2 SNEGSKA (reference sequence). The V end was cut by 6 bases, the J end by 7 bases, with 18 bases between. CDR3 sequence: CSAQEQGPGGELFF. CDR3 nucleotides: TGCAGTGCCCAGGAACAAGGGCCGGGCGGGGAGCTGTTTTTT.

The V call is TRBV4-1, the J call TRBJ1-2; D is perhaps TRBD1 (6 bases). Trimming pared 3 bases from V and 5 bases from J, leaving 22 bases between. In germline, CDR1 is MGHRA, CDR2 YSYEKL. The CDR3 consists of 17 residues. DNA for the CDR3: TGCGCCAGCAGCCATATTTTAGGGGGGGCGACTGGATATGGCTACACCTTC. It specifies CASSHILGGATGYGYTF.

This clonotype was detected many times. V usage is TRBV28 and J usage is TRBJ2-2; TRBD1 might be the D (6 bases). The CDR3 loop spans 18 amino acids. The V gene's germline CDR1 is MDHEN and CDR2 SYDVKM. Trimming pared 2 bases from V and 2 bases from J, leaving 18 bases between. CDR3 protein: CASSLLRFRDTNTGELFF. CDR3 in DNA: TGTGCCAGCAGTTTACTCCGGTTTCGGGACACTAACACCGGGGAGCTGTTTTTT.

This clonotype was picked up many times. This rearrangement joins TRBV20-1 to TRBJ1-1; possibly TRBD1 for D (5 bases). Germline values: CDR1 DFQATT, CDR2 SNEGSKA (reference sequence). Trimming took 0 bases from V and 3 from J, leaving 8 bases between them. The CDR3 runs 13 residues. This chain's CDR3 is CSARDLGDTEAFF. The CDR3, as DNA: TGCAGTGCTAGAGATTTAGGGGACACTGAAGCTTTCTTT.